Reported below is one T cell receptor (beta chain). The antigen is not known. The data derive from a study of T-cell memory formation after mild COVID-19. Study-level results: In pre-infection memory, a portion of responding clones appeared, which suggested that cross-reactive memory joined. Later expanders leaned CD4+, whereas day 15 to 85 contracting clones were balanced CD4/CD8.

It was 5'RACE with constant-segment primers that produced the TCR alpha and TCR beta cDNA libraries, which carried sample barcodes and UMIs. MiXCR, run by TCRdb on the 5' RACE reads, gives a single entry per CDR3 protein. The table shows 200,000 to 300,000 distinct CDR3 sequences, with approximately 16% occurring only once. Trimming removed 6 bases from V and 1 base from J, with 15 bases in between. Per the germline V gene, CDR1 is DFQATT and CDR2 is SNEGSKA (reference sequence). CDR3 length: 14 amino acids. The clonotype originates from a man aged 18 to 35 who had mild COVID-19 (a few samples of this study predate the infection). Cell type and time point are not known. The V gene is TRBV20-1, the J gene TRBJ1-2; D gene ambiguous. Sequenced material: PBMCs or a T cell subset sorted from them (not recorded which). DNA of the CDR3: TGCAGTGCCCAACTCACCTCCCTTAACTATGGCTACACCTTC. Protein sequence: CSAQLTSLNYGYTF.